One sample yielded the 23 T cell receptor beta chains listed below, sequenced in a study of CD8+ T cells in alopecia areata. Treatment defined: oral pan-JAK inhibitor, 5-10 mg twice daily. cDNA serving as the sequencing template came from extracted, reverse transcribed RNA. This table comes from immunoSEQ multiplex PCR, and its TCRdb copy is limited to in-frame clones, with some not included. The repertoire has more than 150,000 clones, about three fifths of them found once; the top ten carry around 12%. This sample comprised CD8+ T cells sorted from blood, obtained at week 24, from a patient treated with tofacitinib. The receptors stem from a human donor with alopecia areata.

This clone is a singleton in its sample. The genes are TRBV13 and TRBJ2-1; 10 bases match TRBD2. V lost 6 bases and J lost 5; bases outside the gene matches: 10. The CDR3 extends over 16 amino acids. The V gene's germline CDR1 is PRHDT and CDR2 FYEKMQ (reference sequence). DNA for the CDR3: TGTGCCAGCAGGGGTATAGCCCTAGCGGGGGACAATGAGCAGTTCTTC. It yields the protein CASRGIALAGDNEQFF.

The chain carries TRBV5-6 and TRBJ2-3; tentative D call: TRBD2 (6 bases). The CDR3 is 13 amino acids. The germline gives CDR1 SGHDT, CDR2 YYEEEE. The CDR3 sequence: CARDRSSADTQYF. For the CDR3, the DNA is TGTGCTAGAGATAGGTCTAGCGCAGATACGCAGTATTTT.

The chain has TRBV14 and TRBJ2-6; D not resolved. The V and J ends lost 2 bases and 0 bases respectively, with 8 bases between them. This CDR3 contains 16 residues. Germline loops: CDR1 SGHDN, CDR2 FVKESK. This CDR3 reads CASSQNPSSGANVLTF. CDR3 DNA: TGTGCCAGCAGCCAAAATCCCTCCTCTGGGGCCAACGTCCTGACTTTC.

The chain employs TRBV2 and TRBJ2-1; D may be TRBD2 (6 bases). V was pared by 8 bases and J by 7 bases, with 12 bases between. This CDR3 region has 12 residues. Per germline, CDR1 SNHLY and CDR2 FYNNEI. The CDR3 is CASAGGGNEQFF. The CDR3 DNA is TGTGCCAGCGCTGGAGGAGGGAATGAGCAGTTCTTC.

The V call is TRBV15, the J call TRBJ2-5; 7 bases map to TRBD1. The CDR3 has 15 amino acids. Trimming at V came to 3 bases and at J to 5 bases, leaving 9 bases not matched to a gene. The germline CDR1 and CDR2 sequences are LNHNV and YYDKDF (reference sequence). The CDR3 protein is CATSSVKGARETQYF. The DNA of the CDR3 is TGTGCCACCAGCAGCGTGAAGGGGGCACGGGAGACCCAGTACTTC. Full variable domain (rest looked up from reference TRBV15 and TRBJ2-5): DAMVIQNPRYQVTQFGKPVTLSCSQTLNHNVMYWYQQKSSQAPKLLFHYYDKDFNNEADTPDNFQSRRPNTSFCFLDIRSPGLGDTAMYLCATSSVKGARETQYFGPGTRLLVL.

The rearrangement joins TRBV30 to TRBJ1-2; a possible D gene is TRBD1 (5 bases). The CDR3 has 13 amino acids. The germline V and J ends were trimmed by 0 bases and 7 bases, with 12 bases remaining between them. Germline CDR1 reads GTSNPN; CDR2 reads SVGIG (reference sequence). As DNA, the CDR3 is TGTGCCTGGAGTGTTTGGGACGTTGCTGGCTACACCTTC. It yields the protein CAWSVWDVAGYTF.

On this clone itself: At the DNA level, this CDR3 is encoded by other sequences in the same sample as well. The V call is TRBV29-1, the J call TRBJ2-3, with D tentatively TRBD2 (6 bases). The CDR3 has 14 residues. Germline-derived CDR1 and CDR2 are SQVTM and ANQGSEA. V was clipped by 1 base and J by 3 bases, with 11 bases between them. In nucleotides, the CDR3 is TGCAGCGTTGAAGGCGGGGTAGGGACAGATACGCAGTATTTT. Encoded protein: CSVEGGVGTDTQYF.

The chain couples TRBV9 to TRBJ2-1; 7 bases line up with TRBD1. The CDR3 runs to 16 residues. V was pared by 1 base and J by 0 bases, with 4 bases of the junction left unmatched. Germline lookup yields CDR1 SGDLS and CDR2 YYNGEE. CDR3 sequence: CASSVTGVSSYNEQFF. The CDR3 DNA is TGTGCCAGCAGCGTAACAGGGGTTAGCTCCTACAATGAGCAGTTCTTC.

The chain links TRBV7-9 to TRBJ2-7, with TRBD1 identical over 8 bases. The V segment lost 8 bases and the J segment 3 bases; nucleotides outside the gene matches: 6. In germline, CDR1 is SEHNR, CDR2 FQNEAQ (reference sequence). The CDR3 spans 13 residues. CDR3 region: CASRGQENYEQYF. CDR3 nucleotide sequence: TGTGCCAGCCGGGGACAGGAGAACTACGAGCAGTACTTC. The full variable domain, rest sourced from reference TRBV7-9 and TRBJ2-7, is DTGVSQNPRHKITKRGQNVTFRCDPISEHNRLYWYRQTLGQGPEFLTYFQNEAQLEKSRLLSDRFSAERPKGSFSTLEIQRTEQGDSAMYLCASRGQENYEQYFGPGTRLTVT.

This clone has only a few counts. This chain's CDR3 is CASSSSQGLWQYF. The CDR3, as DNA: TGTGCCAGCAGCTCAAGTCAGGGGCTTTGGCAGTATTTT. V usage is TRBV9 and J usage is TRBJ2-3; maybe TRBD1 (6 bases). Germline CDR1 and CDR2: SGDLS and YYNGEE. V gave up 4 bases and J gave up 11 bases, with 17 bases separating them. The CDR3 has 13 amino acids.

A few counts support this clone. The V call is TRBV29-1, the J call TRBJ2-1; 13 bases line up with TRBD2. The V segment lost 3 bases and the J segment 4 bases; nucleotides outside the gene matches: 3. The CDR3 length is 15 residues. Germline V gene data show CDR1 as SQVTM and CDR2 as ANQGSEA. The CDR3 nucleotides read TGCAGCGTTGAGGGACTAGCGGGGAATTACAATGAGCAGTTCTTC. The encoded protein is CSVEGLAGNYNEQFF.

The J gene is TRBJ1-2, the V gene TRBV29-1, with 11 nucleotides matching TRBD1. Germline CDR1 SQVTM, CDR2 ANQGSEA. The CDR3 has 17 amino acids. Germline trimming cut 2 bases from V and 4 bases from J; bases unmatched to any gene: 12. The CDR3 loop is CSVELYRTGGPGYGYTF. The CDR3 bases are TGCAGCGTTGAACTTTACCGGACAGGGGGCCCTGGCTATGGCTACACCTTC.

The chain joins TRBV6-5 to TRBJ2-5; D uncertain. The CDR3 extends over 15 amino acids. From germline, CDR1 is MNHEY and CDR2 SVGAGI. Between the trimmed V and J ends, which lost 0 bases and 2 bases, there was a span of 10 bases. This CDR3 is CASSYSEQNQETQYF. CDR3 coding DNA: TGTGCCAGCAGTTACTCGGAGCAGAATCAAGAGACCCAGTACTTC.

The gene calls are TRBV4-1 and TRBJ2-3; 9 positions agree with TRBD2. The CDR3 has 16 residues. CDR1 and CDR2 from the germline V gene are MGHRA and YSYEKL. Trimming removed 2 bases from V and 6 bases from J; junction bases left unmatched: 9. For the CDR3, the DNA is TGCGCCAGCAGCCAACGTGCGGCGGGGGGGGCTGATACGCAGTATTTT. Its translation is CASSQRAAGGADTQYF.

The chain recombines TRBV10-3 with TRBJ2-5; D may be TRBD2 (6 bases). Trimming took 0 bases from V and 5 from J, leaving 10 bases between them. This CDR3 is 14 amino acids long. The germline V gene encodes CDR1 ENHRY and CDR2 SYGVKD. The CDR3 reads CAISESGGAETQYF. In nucleotides, the CDR3 is TGTGCCATCAGTGAGTCGGGCGGGGCGGAGACCCAGTACTTC.

This clone was observed a handful of times. J is TRBJ1-1 and V is TRBV5-6; D gene uncertain. Per germline, CDR1 SGHDT and CDR2 YYEEEE. The CDR3 is 12 amino acids. Trimming took 9 bases from V and 1 from J, leaving 10 bases between them. Here the CDR3 reads CATRKGNTEAFF. The CDR3 nucleotides are TGTGCCACCAGAAAGGGGAACACTGAAGCTTTCTTT.

The chain couples TRBV5-1 to TRBJ1-1; no definite D call. This CDR3 spans 15 amino acids. The V end lost 1 base, the J end lost 0 bases, and 10 bases lay between the germline ends. Germline V gene sequence: CDR1 SGHRS, CDR2 YFSETQ. The CDR3 protein is CASSLRPGMNTEAFF. The DNA of the CDR3 is TGCGCCAGCAGCTTGAGGCCGGGAATGAACACTGAAGCTTTCTTT.

J is TRBJ2-7 and V is TRBV5-1, with 11 bases aligning to TRBD2. The CDR3 has 14 amino acids. The germline CDR1 and CDR2 sequences are SGHRS and YFSETQ. V was pared by 5 bases and J by 3 bases, with 4 bases of the junction left unmatched. The CDR3 region is CASSLAGGVYEQYF. The CDR3 DNA sequence: TGCGCCAGCAGTCTAGCGGGGGGAGTCTACGAGCAGTACTTC.

On this clone: The sample has other DNA sequences that encode this CDR3 too. V is TRBV5-6 and J is TRBJ2-3, with a possible D match to TRBD2 (5 bases). Looked up from germline, CDR1 is SGHDT and CDR2 is YYEEEE. Trimming pared 2 bases from V and 0 bases from J, leaving 7 bases between. This CDR3 has 14 amino acids. The CDR3 reads CASSLGGSTDTQYF. As DNA, the CDR3 is TGTGCCAGCAGCTTAGGAGGCAGCACAGATACGCAGTATTTT.

This clone was detected only a few times. CDR3 amino acids: CASCTGLARETQYF. The CDR3 nucleotides read TGTGCCAGCTGCACGGGACTAGCGAGAGAGACCCAGTACTTC. The chain has TRBV14 and TRBJ2-5, with TRBD2 identical over 10 bases. Trimming at V came to 8 bases and at J to 4 bases, leaving 7 bases not matched to a gene. Per germline, CDR1 SGHDN and CDR2 FVKESK. The CDR3 length is 14 residues. Using reference TRBV14 and TRBJ2-5 for the parts outside the CDR3, the full variable domain is EAGVTQFPSHSVIEKGQTVTLRCDPISGHDNLYWYRRVMGKEIKFLLHFVKESKQDESGMPNNRFLAERTGGTYSTLKVQPAELEDSGVYFCASCTGLARETQYFGPGTRLLVL.

Note on this clone: The sample holds other DNA sequences that translate to the same CDR3. V usage is TRBV30 and J usage is TRBJ2-5; D is uncertain. Looked up from germline, CDR1 is GTSNPN and CDR2 is SVGIG (reference sequence). This CDR3 is 10 amino acids long. V dropped 2 bases and J dropped 5 bases, with 3 bases sitting between them. CDR3 DNA: TGTGCCTGGAGTAGGGAGACCCAGTACTTC. It yields the protein CAWSRETQYF.

Ten or more counts support this clone. This chain connects TRBV13 to TRBJ2-6; D may be TRBD1 or TRBD2 (5 bases each). Trimming left V 5 bases short and J 1 base short, with 18 bases between. The CDR3 extends over 18 amino acids. Per germline, CDR1 PRHDT and CDR2 FYEKMQ (reference sequence). The CDR3 spells CASSGGQGIISGANVLTF. The CDR3 DNA reads as TGTGCCAGCAGCGGAGGTCAGGGAATTATTTCTGGGGCCAACGTCCTGACTTTC.

Only a few counts were recorded for this clone. The chain uses TRBV23-1 and TRBJ1-2; a weak D match, TRBD1 (5 bases). TRBV23-1 is noted as an ORF with a role that remains uncertain. CDR3 length: 13 amino acids. CDR3 protein: CGQGSRGYYGYTF. The CDR3 DNA reads TGCGGGCAGGGAAGCCGAGGATATTATGGCTACACCTTC.